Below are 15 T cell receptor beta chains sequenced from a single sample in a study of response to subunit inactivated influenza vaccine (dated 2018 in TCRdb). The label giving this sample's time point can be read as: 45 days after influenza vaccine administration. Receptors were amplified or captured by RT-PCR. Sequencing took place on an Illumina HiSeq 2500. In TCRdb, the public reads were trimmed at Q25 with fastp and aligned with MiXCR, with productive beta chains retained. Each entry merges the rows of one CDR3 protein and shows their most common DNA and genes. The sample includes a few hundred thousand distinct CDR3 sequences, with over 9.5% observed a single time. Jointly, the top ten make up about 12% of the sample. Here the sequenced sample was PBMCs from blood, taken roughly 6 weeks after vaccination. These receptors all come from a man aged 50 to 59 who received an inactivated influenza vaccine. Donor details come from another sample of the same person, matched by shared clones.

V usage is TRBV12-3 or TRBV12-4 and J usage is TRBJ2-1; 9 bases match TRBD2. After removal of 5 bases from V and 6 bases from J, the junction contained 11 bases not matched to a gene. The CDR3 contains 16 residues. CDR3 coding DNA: TGTGCCAGCAGTGCCCTCGGGTTGCGGGGGGGCAATGAGCAGTTCTTC. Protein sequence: CASSALGLRGGNEQFF.

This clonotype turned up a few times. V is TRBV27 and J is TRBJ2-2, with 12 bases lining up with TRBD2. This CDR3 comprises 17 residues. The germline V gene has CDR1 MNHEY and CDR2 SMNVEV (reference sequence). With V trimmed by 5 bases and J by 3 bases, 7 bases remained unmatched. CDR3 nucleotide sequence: TGTGCCAGCAGTAAAACCGGACTAGCGGGACACACCGGGGAGCTGTTTTTT. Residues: CASSKTGLAGHTGELFF.

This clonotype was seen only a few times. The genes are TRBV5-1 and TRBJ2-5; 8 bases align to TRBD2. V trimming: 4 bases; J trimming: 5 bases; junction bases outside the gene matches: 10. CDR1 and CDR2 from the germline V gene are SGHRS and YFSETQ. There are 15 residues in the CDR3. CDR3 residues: CASSGGTSRVETQYF. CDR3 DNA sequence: TGCGCCAGCAGCGGCGGGACTAGTCGGGTGGAGACCCAGTACTTC.

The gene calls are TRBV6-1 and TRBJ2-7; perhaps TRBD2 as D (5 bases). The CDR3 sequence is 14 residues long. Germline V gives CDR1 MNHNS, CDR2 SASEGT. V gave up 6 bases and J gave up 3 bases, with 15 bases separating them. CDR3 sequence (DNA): TGTGCCAGCAGCCGCCGGGATCTAAACTACGAGCAGTACTTC. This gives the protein CASSRRDLNYEQYF.

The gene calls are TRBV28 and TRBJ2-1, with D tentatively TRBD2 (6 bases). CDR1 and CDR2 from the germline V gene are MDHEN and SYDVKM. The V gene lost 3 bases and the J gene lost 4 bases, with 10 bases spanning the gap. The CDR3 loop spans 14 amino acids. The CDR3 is CASSFRLGYNEQFF. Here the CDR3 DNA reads TGTGCCAGCAGTTTTCGACTAGGATACAATGAGCAGTTCTTC.

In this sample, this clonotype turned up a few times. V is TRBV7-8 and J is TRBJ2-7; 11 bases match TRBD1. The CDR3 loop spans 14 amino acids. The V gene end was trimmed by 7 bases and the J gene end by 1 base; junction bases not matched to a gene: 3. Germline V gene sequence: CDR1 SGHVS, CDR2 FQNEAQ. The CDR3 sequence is CASTGQGASYEQYF. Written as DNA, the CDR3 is TGTGCCAGCACAGGACAGGGGGCTTCCTACGAGCAGTACTTC.

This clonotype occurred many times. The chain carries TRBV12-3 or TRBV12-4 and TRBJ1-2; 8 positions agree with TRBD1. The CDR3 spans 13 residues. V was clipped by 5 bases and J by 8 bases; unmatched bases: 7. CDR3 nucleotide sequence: TGTGCCAGCAGTCCGGGACAGGCCCTCGGCTACACCTTC. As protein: CASSPGQALGYTF.

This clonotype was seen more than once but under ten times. CDR3 bases: TGTGCCAGCACCCCTGGGGGCGCTAGCGTAGGAGGAGATACGCAGTATTTT. Protein product: CASTPGGASVGGDTQYF. The genes are TRBV12-3 or TRBV12-4 and TRBJ2-3, with D perhaps assigned TRBD1 or TRBD2 (6 bases each). This CDR3 comprises 17 residues. With 7 bases removed from V and 5 bases from J, the gap between germline ends came to 25 bases.

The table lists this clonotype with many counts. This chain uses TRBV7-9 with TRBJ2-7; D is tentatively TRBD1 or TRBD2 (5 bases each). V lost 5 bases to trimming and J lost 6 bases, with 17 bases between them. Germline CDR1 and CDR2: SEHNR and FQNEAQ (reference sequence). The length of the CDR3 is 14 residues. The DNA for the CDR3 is TGTGCCAGCAGCACCGGGACCCCCGAACCCGAGCAGTACTTC. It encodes CASSTGTPEPEQYF.

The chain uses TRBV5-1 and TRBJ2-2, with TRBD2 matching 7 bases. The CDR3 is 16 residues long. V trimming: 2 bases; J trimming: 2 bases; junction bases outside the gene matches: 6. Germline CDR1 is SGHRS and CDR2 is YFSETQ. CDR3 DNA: TGCGCCAGCAGCTTTGGGTCTAGCGGAAACACCGGGGAGCTGTTTTTT. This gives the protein CASSFGSSGNTGELFF.

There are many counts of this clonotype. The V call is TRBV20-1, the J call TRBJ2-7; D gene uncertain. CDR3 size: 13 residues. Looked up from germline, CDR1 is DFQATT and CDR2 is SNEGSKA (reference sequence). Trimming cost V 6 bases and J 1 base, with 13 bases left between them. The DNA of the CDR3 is TGCAGTGCCGACCGACCTACTTCCTACGAGCAGTACTTC. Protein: CSADRPTSYEQYF.

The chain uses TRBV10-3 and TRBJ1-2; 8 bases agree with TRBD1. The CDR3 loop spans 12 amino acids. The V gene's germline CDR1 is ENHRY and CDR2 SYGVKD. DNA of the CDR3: TGTACCACACAGGGGGATAACTATGGCTACACCTTC. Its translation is CTTQGDNYGYTF.

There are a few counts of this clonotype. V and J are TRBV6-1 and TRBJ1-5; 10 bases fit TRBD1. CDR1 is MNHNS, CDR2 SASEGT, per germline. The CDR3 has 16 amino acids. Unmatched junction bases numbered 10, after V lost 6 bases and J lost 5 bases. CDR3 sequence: CASRKGTGVSDQPQHF. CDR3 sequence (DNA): TGTGCCAGCAGAAAGGGGACAGGGGTGTCCGATCAGCCCCAGCATTTT.

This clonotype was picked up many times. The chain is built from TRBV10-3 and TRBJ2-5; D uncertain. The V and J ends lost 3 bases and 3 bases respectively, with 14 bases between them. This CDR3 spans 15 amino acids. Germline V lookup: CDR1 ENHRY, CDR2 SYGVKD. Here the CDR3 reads CAISDLGGRKETQYF. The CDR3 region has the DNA TGTGCCATCAGTGACCTCGGTGGACGGAAAGAGACCCAGTACTTC.

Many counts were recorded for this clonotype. This CDR3 is CASSYSTGLRDGMNTEAFF. CDR3 nucleotides: TGTGCCAGCAGTTACTCGACGGGACTCCGGGACGGCATGAACACTGAAGCTTTCTTT. The rearrangement joins TRBV6-2 or TRBV6-3 to TRBJ1-1; tentatively, D is TRBD1 (5 bases). The CDR3 has 19 amino acids. Germline assignment: CDR1 MNHEY and CDR2 SVGEGT. V dropped 0 bases and J dropped 0 bases, with 20 bases sitting between them.